This T cell receptor (beta chain) is drawn from a study of blood T cell repertoires in COVID-19. Study-wide context: Acute and convalescent COVID-19 samples came from the United States, Italy and Spain. T cells, B-cell-depleted T cells, or PBMCs provided the cDNA or gDNA that served as material.

CDR1 is SGHRS, CDR2 YFSETQ, per germline. Trimming took 0 bases from V and 2 from J, leaving 17 bases between them. This CDR3 has 18 residues. Methods used by the authors: Quantification of nucleated cells was approximated via reference gene primer amplification. This table comes from immunoSEQ multiplex PCR, and its TCRdb copy is limited to in-frame clones, with some not included. The DNA was the basis for D and trimming; V, J and clone size are from that table. The repertoire consists of tens of thousands of clones, with roughly 82% occurring once and the leading ten covering roughly 1.2%. In this sample, this clone turned up a few times.

The TCR originated in an elderly woman with acute or convalescent COVID-19. This chain uses TRBV5-1 with TRBJ1-4, with D perhaps TRBD1 (5 bases). Sequences were obtained from peripheral blood. CDR3 in amino acids: CASSLAGLTKGTNEKLFF. The DNA for the CDR3 is TGCGCCAGCAGCTTGGCCGGGTTAACGAAGGGGACTAATGAAAAACTGTTTTTT.